This entry describes one TCR beta chain. Its antigen is still unknown. Donors came from a validation cohort of 90 to 150 subjects, distinct from the first 666-subject cohort. Profiled with immunoSEQ multiplex PCR; TCRdb holds only in-frame clones, not every one. The sample contains around 130,000 clones, 89% of which appear only once. The record originates from a study of cytomegalovirus exposure and HLA in healthy donors. Study-wide results and caveats: Clusters of TCRs from the first cohort tended to co-occur in the 95 to 150 validation repertoires (as a later analysis found).

Germline lookup yields CDR1 KGHSH and CDR2 LQKENI. The CDR3 runs to 11 residues. V shed 6 bases, J shed 6 bases, and the junction held 2 bases outside the gene matches. The specimen was PBMCs. The rearrangement uses TRBV18 and TRBJ2-7; 7 positions agree with TRBD1. The sequence was collected from a man younger than 40 in good health and CMV-seronegative. CDR3 sequence: CASSGTVEQYF. CDR3 bases: TGTGCCAGCTCGGGGACAGTCGAGCAGTACTTC.